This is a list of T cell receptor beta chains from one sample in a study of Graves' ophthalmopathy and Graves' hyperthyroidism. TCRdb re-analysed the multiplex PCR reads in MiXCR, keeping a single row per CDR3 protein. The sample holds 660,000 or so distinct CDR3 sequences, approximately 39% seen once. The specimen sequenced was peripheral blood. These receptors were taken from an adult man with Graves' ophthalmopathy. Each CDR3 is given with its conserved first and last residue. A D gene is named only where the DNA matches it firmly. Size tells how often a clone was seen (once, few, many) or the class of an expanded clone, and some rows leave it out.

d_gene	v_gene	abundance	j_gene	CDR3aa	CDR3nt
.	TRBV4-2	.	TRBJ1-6	CASSQGRQEGTIPLHF	TGTGCCAGCAGCCAAGGCCGCCAGGAGGGGACGATACCCCTCCACTTT
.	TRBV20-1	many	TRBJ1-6	CSARDPDNSPLHF	TGCAGTGCTCGGGACCCAGATAATTCACCCCTCCACTTT
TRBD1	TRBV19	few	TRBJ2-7	CASSVGDRGTYEQYF	TGTGCCAGTAGTGTTGGGGACAGGGGGACCTACGAGCAGTACTTC
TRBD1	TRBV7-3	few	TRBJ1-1	CASRGDRGGNTEAFF	TGTGCCAGCAGAGGCGACAGGGGCGGGAACACTGAAGCTTTCTTT
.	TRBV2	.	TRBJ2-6	CASSSGEGGAGEAF	TGTGCCAGCAGCAGTGGAGAGGGGGGCGCGGGTGAAGCTTTC
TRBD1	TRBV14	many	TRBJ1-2	CASSRGTAYGYTF	TGTGCCAGCAGCCGGGGGACAGCCTATGGCTACACCTTC
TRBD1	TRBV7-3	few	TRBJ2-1	CASSDRGRNEQFF	TGTGCCAGCAGCGACAGGGGGCGGAATGAGCAGTTCTTC
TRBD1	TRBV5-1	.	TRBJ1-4	CASSPGTGSLEKLFF	TGCGCCAGCAGCCCCGGGACAGGATCATTAGAAAAACTGTTTTTT
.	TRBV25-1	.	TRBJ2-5	CASSVLQGETQYF	TGTGCCAGCAGTGTTCTACAGGGAGAGACCCAGTACTTC
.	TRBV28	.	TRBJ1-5	CASRTGPNQPQHF	TGTGCCAGCAGAACGGGTCCAAATCAGCCCCAGCATTTT
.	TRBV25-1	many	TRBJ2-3	CASSEFGRGAPDTQYF	TGTGCCAGCAGTGAATTTGGGAGAGGGGCCCCAGATACGCAGTATTTT
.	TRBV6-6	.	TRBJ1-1	CASSYSGTTEAFF	TGTGCCAGCAGTTACTCCGGGACAACTGAAGCTTTCTTT
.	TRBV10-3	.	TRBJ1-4	CASSEVPGGIEKLFF	TGTGCCAGCAGTGAAGTTCCGGGGGGAATTGAAAAACTGTTTTTT
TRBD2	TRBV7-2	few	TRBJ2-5	CASSLRGLAGETQYF	TGTGCCAGCAGCCTTAGAGGACTAGCGGGGGAGACCCAGTACTTC
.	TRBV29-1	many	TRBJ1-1	CSVVPRLNTEAFF	TGCAGCGTTGTGCCCAGATTAAACACTGAAGCTTTCTTT
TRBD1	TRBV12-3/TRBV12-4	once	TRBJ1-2	CASSFQGAGYTF	TGTGCCAGCAGCTTCCAGGGGGCGGGGTACACCTTC
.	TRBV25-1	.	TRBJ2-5	CASSEPGEFQETQYF	TGTGCCAGCAGTGAGCCTGGGGAATTCCAAGAGACCCAGTACTTC
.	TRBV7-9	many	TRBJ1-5	CASSLDGQPNQPQHF	TGTGCCAGCAGCTTAGACGGCCAGCCCAATCAGCCCCAGCATTTT
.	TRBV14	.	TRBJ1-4	CASSPGYGEEKLFF	TGTGCCAGCAGCCCGGGCTATGGGGAGGAAAAACTGTTTTTT
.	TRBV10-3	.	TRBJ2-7	CARKAGPYEQYF	TGTGCTAGAAAGGCGGGGCCCTACGAGCAGTACTTC
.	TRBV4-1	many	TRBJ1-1	CASSLSRGETEAFF	TGCGCCAGCAGCCTAAGTAGGGGCGAGACTGAAGCTTTCTTT
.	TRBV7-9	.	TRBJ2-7	CASSRGDRFSEQYF	TGTGCCAGCAGCCGAGGAGACCGGTTCTCTGAGCAGTACTTC
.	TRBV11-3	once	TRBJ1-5	CTSRDPSNQPQHF	TGTACCAGCAGAGATCCCAGCAATCAGCCCCAGCATTTT
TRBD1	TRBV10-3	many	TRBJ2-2	CAISPGGASLGGELFF	TGTGCCATCAGTCCAGGGGGCGCGAGCTTAGGCGGGGAGCTGTTTTTT
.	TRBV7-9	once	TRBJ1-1	CASSLATSGNTEAFF	TGTGCCAGCAGCTTAGCGACTAGCGGGAACACTGAAGCTTTCTTT
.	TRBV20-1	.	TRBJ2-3	CSARGLRLADTQYF	TGCAGTGCTAGAGGTCTTCGATTAGCAGATACGCAGTATTTT
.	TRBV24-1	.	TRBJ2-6	CATSESLGQRAF	TGTGCCACCAGTGAATCCTTAGGACAGAGAGCTTTC
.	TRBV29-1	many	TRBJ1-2	CSVEDGPGVYGYTF	TGCAGCGTTGAAGATGGTCCCGGGGTATATGGCTACACCTTC
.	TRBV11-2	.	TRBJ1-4	CASSYNPGVTNEKLFF	TGTGCCAGCAGCTATAACCCAGGGGTTACTAATGAAAAACTGTTTTTT
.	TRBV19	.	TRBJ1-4	CATQTGSTNEKLFF	TGTGCCACCCAGACCGGGTCCACTAATGAAAAACTGTTTTTT
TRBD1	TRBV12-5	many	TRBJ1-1	CASGSDRGDTEAFF	TGTGCTAGTGGATCCGACAGGGGTGACACTGAAGCTTTCTTT
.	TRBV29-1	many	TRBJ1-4	CSVARDVNNEKLFF	TGCAGCGTTGCGAGGGACGTAAATAATGAAAAACTGTTTTTT
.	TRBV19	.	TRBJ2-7	CASSVKGWDYEQYF	TGTGCCAGTAGTGTCAAGGGGTGGGACTACGAGCAGTACTTC
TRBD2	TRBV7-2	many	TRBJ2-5	CASSFGTSGGPTMETQYF	TGTGCCAGCAGCTTCGGGACTAGCGGGGGGCCGACTATGGAGACCCAGTACTTC
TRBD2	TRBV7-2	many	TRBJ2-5	CASSPGLAEETQYF	TGTGCCAGCAGCCCGGGACTAGCGGAAGAGACCCAGTACTTC
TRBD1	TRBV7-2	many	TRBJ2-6	CASGNRGSGANVLTF	TGTGCCAGCGGAAACAGGGGGAGCGGGGCCAACGTCCTGACTTTC
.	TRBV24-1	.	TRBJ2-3	CATSEAGRRTDTQYF	TGTGCCACCAGTGAGGCGGGACGTCGCACAGATACGCAGTATTTT
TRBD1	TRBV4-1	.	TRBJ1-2	CASSQEDRGRLGYTF	TGCGCCAGCAGCCAAGAAGACAGGGGGCGTTTAGGCTACACCTTC
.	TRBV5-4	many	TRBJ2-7	CASSLAERSVPYEQYF	TGTGCCAGCAGCTTGGCCGAGAGGTCTGTCCCCTACGAGCAGTACTTC
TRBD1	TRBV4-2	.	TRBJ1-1	CASSQGTGSAFF	TGTGCCAGCAGCCAAGGGACAGGGAGCGCTTTCTTT
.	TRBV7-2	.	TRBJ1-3	CASTSMGGTNGYTIYF	TGTGCCAGCACCTCCATGGGGGGTACCAATGGCTACACCATATATTTT
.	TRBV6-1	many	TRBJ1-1	CASSEASTGEAFF	TGTGCCAGCAGTGAAGCGAGCACAGGTGAAGCTTTCTTT
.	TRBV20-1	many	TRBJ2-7	CSARDLGEQYF	TGCAGTGCTAGAGATCTCGGCGAGCAGTACTTC
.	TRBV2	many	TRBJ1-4	CASRTQGNGEKLFF	TGTGCCAGCAGGACCCAGGGAAACGGTGAAAAACTGTTTTTT
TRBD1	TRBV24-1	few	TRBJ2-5	CASSSLTGGGETQYF	TGTGCCAGCAGTTCTTTGACAGGGGGAGGAGAGACCCAGTACTTC
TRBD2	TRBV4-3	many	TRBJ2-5	CASSQERGASTQYF	TGCGCCAGCAGCCAAGAGCGGGGGGCCTCGACCCAGTACTTC
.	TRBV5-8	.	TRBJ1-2	CASSFDRGGPIYGYTF	TGTGCCAGCAGCTTTGACCGCGGGGGACCTATCTATGGCTACACCTTC
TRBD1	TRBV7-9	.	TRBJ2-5	CASSLRDRRETQYF	TGTGCCAGCAGCTTAAGGGACAGGAGAGAGACCCAGTACTTC
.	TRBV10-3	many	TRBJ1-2	CAIRGSRERYTF	TGTGCCATCAGGGGGTCCAGGGAGAGATACACCTTC
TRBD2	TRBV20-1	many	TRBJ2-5	CSASGLGQTQYF	TGCAGTGCTAGCGGACTAGGGCAGACCCAGTACTTC
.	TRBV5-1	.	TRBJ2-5	CASSLSIQTQETQYF	TGCGCCAGCAGCTTGTCTATACAGACGCAAGAGACCCAGTACTTC
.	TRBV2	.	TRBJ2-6	CASTNPGALGANVLTF	TGTGCCAGCACTAACCCAGGGGCGCTTGGGGCCAACGTCCTGACTTTC
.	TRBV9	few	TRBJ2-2	CASSAIAGTKAGELFF	TGTGCCAGCAGCGCAATTGCCGGGACGAAGGCCGGGGAGCTGTTTTTT